This TCR beta chain was recorded in a study of shared clonotypes between healthy human individuals. Points from the study as a whole: The low donor count limited represented genetic and exposure-history diversity. Some clonotypes were shared by all four sorted-subset donors, while others were not shared. The non-shared ones had lower generation probabilities than the shared ones.

Replicate PCRs for sorted subsets used approximately 220 ng DNA; this equaled 25,000 to 35,000 T cell genomes. The repertoire was sequenced with immunoSEQ multiplex PCR; TCRdb's copy has only in-frame clones and lacks some. Of about a million clones in the sample, 70% to 80% were seen once. About this clone: Its antigen is not identified.

This CDR3 contains 16 residues. Germline CDR1 and CDR2: MGHRA and YSYEKL. Trimming took 3 bases from V and 0 from J; bases not matched to a gene: 3. The genes are TRBV4-1 and TRBJ1-4; 8 bases line up with TRBD1. This clonotype originated in a young man in good health. Sequenced: memory CD4+ T cells sorted from blood. Subset here: CD45RA-negative fraction. In DNA, the CDR3 is TGCGCCAGCAGCCAGCCGACAGGGGCAACTAATGAAAAACTGTTTTTT. This encodes CASSQPTGATNEKLFF.